These T cell receptor beta chains were read from a single sample in a study of T cell responses to AZD1222 COVID-19 vaccine. TCRdb keeps only in-frame clones here, not all; method: immunoSEQ multiplex PCR. The sample includes about 150,000 clones, roughly nine tenths seen only once; the top ten take about 1.6%. The material was peripheral blood, obtained 28 days after the second AZD1222 dose. The receptors shown here come from an adult who received the AZD1222 COVID-19 vaccine. Both conserved end residues are trimmed from each CDR3. The size entry is marked missing in some rows and otherwise reads once, few, many or a size class.

J gene: TRBJ1-1
clone size: .
V gene: TRBV19
CDR3 protein: ASREWASNTEAF

J gene: TRBJ1-5
clone size: .
V gene: TRBV19
CDR3 protein: ASKQGGNQPQH

J gene: TRBJ2-2
clone size: .
V gene: TRBV7-9
CDR3 protein: ASSAQPPTGRTGELF

J gene: TRBJ1-4
clone size: .
V gene: TRBV5-1
CDR3 protein: ASSLGGTTNEKLF

J gene: TRBJ1-5
clone size: .
V gene: TRBV2
CDR3 protein: ASSGGQGRNQPQH

J gene: TRBJ1-2
clone size: .
V gene: TRBV6-1
CDR3 protein: ASSEAGDSRGYT

J gene: TRBJ1-6
clone size: .
V gene: TRBV18
CDR3 protein: ASSTQGATNSPLH

J gene: TRBJ2-3
clone size: .
V gene: TRBV7-8
CDR3 protein: ASSGDRVVRTDTQY

J gene: TRBJ2-2
clone size: .
V gene: TRBV6-5
CDR3 protein: ASSYVVKYTGELF

J gene: TRBJ1-2
clone size: .
V gene: TRBV30
CDR3 protein: AWSVRLFPPGRFGYGYT

J gene: TRBJ1-4
clone size: .
V gene: TRBV7-9
CDR3 protein: ASSYGTGNEKLF

J gene: TRBJ1-5
clone size: .
V gene: TRBV15
CDR3 protein: ATSSQQGIGQPQH

J gene: TRBJ1-5
clone size: .
V gene: TRBV28
CDR3 protein: ASSLRQSNQPQH

J gene: TRBJ2-7
clone size: .
V gene: TRBV2
CDR3 protein: ASRMGQGQYEQY

J gene: TRBJ1-2
clone size: .
V gene: TRBV4-1
CDR3 protein: ASSQETASNYGYT

J gene: TRBJ1-1
clone size: once
V gene: TRBV6-1
CDR3 protein: ASSDPAGSGLSGPEAF

J gene: TRBJ2-7
clone size: .
V gene: TRBV6-5
CDR3 protein: ASRTVYSYEQY

J gene: TRBJ1-1
clone size: once
V gene: TRBV6-5
CDR3 protein: ASRGGSPGTEAF

J gene: TRBJ2-7
clone size: few
V gene: TRBV7-9
CDR3 protein: ASSTLQGRQY

J gene: TRBJ1-5
clone size: .
V gene: TRBV18
CDR3 protein: ASSPPPGGPNQPQH

J gene: TRBJ2-3
clone size: .
V gene: TRBV5-4
CDR3 protein: ASSLLRETTDTQY

J gene: TRBJ2-7
clone size: .
V gene: TRBV15
CDR3 protein: ATRDPGQGTSEQY

J gene: TRBJ2-5
clone size: once
V gene: TRBV4-1
CDR3 protein: ASSQTDREGETQY

J gene: TRBJ2-2
clone size: .
V gene: TRBV11-2
CDR3 protein: ASSLVLGTGGKTGELF

J gene: TRBJ1-1
clone size: .
V gene: TRBV27
CDR3 protein: ASSPTDLLNTEAF

J gene: TRBJ2-5
clone size: .
V gene: TRBV19
CDR3 protein: ASSIAGGWASGSQETQY

J gene: TRBJ1-3
clone size: .
V gene: TRBV25-1
CDR3 protein: ASSAWGSGNTIY

J gene: TRBJ1-2
clone size: once
V gene: TRBV19
CDR3 protein: ASSIGLGLDYGYT

J gene: TRBJ1-4
clone size: .
V gene: TRBV18
CDR3 protein: ASSQMTGTNEKLF

J gene: TRBJ1-1
clone size: .
V gene: TRBV7-7
CDR3 protein: ASSLVQNTEAF

J gene: TRBJ1-4
clone size: .
V gene: TRBV6-5
CDR3 protein: ASQTVYNEKLF

J gene: TRBJ1-5
clone size: .
V gene: TRBV27
CDR3 protein: ASSLGQGREPQH

J gene: TRBJ1-4
clone size: .
V gene: TRBV6-5
CDR3 protein: ASRGLKNEKLF